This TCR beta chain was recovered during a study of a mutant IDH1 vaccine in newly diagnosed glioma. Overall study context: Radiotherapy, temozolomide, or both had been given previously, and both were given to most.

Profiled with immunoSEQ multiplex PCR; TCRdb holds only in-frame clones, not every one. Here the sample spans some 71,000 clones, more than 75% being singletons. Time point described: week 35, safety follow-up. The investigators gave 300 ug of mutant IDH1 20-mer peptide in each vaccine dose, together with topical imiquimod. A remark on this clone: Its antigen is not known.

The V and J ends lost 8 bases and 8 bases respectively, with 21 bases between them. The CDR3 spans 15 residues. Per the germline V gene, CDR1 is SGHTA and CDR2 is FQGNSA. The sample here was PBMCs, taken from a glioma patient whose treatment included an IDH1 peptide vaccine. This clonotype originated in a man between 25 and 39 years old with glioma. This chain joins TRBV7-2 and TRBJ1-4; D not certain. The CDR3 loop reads CASGPSVWGNEKLFF. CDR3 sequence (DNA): TGTGCCAGCGGACCCTCGGTGTGGGGAAACGAAAAACTGTTTTTT.